This T cell receptor beta chain was sequenced in a study of post-analysis software for immune sequencing data. Study background: Patients had relapsing-remitting, secondary progressive or progressive-relapsing multiple sclerosis; some lacked subtype.

Notes on the study in general: Higher frequency in patients than in controls was seen for roughly five TRBV segments, with TRBV5-6, TRBV5-1 and TRBV20-1 among them.

The CDR3 has 16 amino acids. V lost 1 base to trimming and J lost 3 bases; unmatched junction nucleotides: 6. The V gene's germline CDR1 is LGHDT and CDR2 YNNKEL (reference sequence). Comments on this clonotype: The antigen is not known.

TCR beta cDNA libraries had unique molecular identifiers. TCRdb redid the calling of the PCR reads with MiXCR, one entry per CDR3 protein. This table holds around 440,000 distinct CDR3 sequences, under 55% found once. The origin of this receptor is a girl aged 10-17 years with multiple sclerosis. The chain is built from TRBV3-1 and TRBJ2-7; 10 nucleotides line up with TRBD1. Sequenced: blood. CDR3 amino acids: CASSQGGQGVFYEQYF. Here the CDR3 DNA reads TGTGCCAGCAGCCAAGGAGGACAGGGGGTTTTCTACGAGCAGTACTTC.